The rows below give T cell receptor beta chains drawn from one sample of a study of blood T cell repertoires in COVID-19. Profiled with immunoSEQ multiplex PCR; TCRdb holds only in-frame clones, not every one. The sample shows about 480,000 clones, approximately 90% of them seen only once. What was sequenced was PBMCs or T cells enriched from blood (not recorded which). The source is a woman aged 55-70 years who had recovered from COVID-19. The CDR3 runs from the conserved cysteine through the conserved F or W. A D gene is named only where the DNA matches it firmly. The size field is filled for only some rows; it gives once, few, many or a size class.

CDR3 protein,CDR3 DNA,D gene,V gene,J gene,clone size
CASSQEPQGGGYTF,TGCGCCAGCAGCCAAGAACCACAGGGGGGAGGCTACACCTTC,TRBD1,TRBV4-1,TRBJ1-2,-
CATSEGQGARESYGYTF,TGTGCCACCAGTGAGGGCCAGGGGGCGCGCGAAAGTTATGGCTACACCTTC,TRBD1,TRBV24-1,TRBJ1-2,-
CASSPQSGGPTDTQYF,TGCGCCAGCAGCCCTCAGAGCGGGGGGCCCACAGATACGCAGTATTTT,TRBD2,TRBV5-1,TRBJ2-3,-
CASSQQGPEQETQYF,TGCGCCAGCAGCCAACAGGGACCAGAGCAAGAGACCCAGTACTTC,-,TRBV5-1,TRBJ2-5,-
CASSPDRYYGYTF,TGTGCCAGCAGCCCTGACAGGTACTATGGCTACACCTTC,-,TRBV12-3/TRBV12-4,TRBJ1-2,-
CAWRRGAGGWGNEQFF,TGTGCCTGGAGACGCGGCGCAGGGGGATGGGGAAATGAGCAGTTCTTC,TRBD1,TRBV30,TRBJ2-1,-
CASSPGPGSTPLHF,TGTGCCAGCAGCCCGGGTCCCGGCTCGACACCCCTCCACTTT,-,TRBV6-5,TRBJ1-6,-
CASSHKNIQYF,TGTGCCAGCAGTCACAAAAACATTCAGTACTTC,-,TRBV2,TRBJ2-4,-
CASSKGAGDTQYF,TGTGCCAGCAGCAAAGGAGCGGGAGATACGCAGTATTTT,-,TRBV9,TRBJ2-3,-
CASTPLEGAGDQPQHF,TGTGCCAGTACACCCCTGGAGGGCGCGGGGGATCAGCCCCAGCATTTT,-,TRBV19,TRBJ1-5,-
CASSLSPLGGEQFF,TGTGCCAGCAGTCTCTCTCCTCTGGGGGGTGAGCAGTTCTTC,-,TRBV27,TRBJ2-1,-
CASSQGKGVEAFF,TGTGCCAGCAGCCAAGGAAAAGGAGTAGAAGCTTTCTTT,-,TRBV3-1/TRBV3-2,TRBJ1-1,-
CASSEGAKRFTDTQYF,TGTGCCAGCAGTGAAGGTGCGAAGCGGTTCACAGATACGCAGTATTTT,-,TRBV2,TRBJ2-3,few